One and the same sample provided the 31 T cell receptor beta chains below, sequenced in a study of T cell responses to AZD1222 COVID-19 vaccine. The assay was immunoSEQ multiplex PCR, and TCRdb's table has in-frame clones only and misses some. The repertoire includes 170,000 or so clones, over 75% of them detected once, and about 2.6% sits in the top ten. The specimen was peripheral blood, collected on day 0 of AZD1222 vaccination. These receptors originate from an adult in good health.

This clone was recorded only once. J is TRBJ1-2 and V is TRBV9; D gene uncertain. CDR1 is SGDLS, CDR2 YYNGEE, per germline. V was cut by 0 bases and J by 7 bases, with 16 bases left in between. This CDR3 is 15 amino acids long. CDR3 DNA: TGTGCCAGCAGCGTAGTGGCTGGTGGCGCGAGTGGCTACACCTTC. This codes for CASSVVAGGASGYTF.

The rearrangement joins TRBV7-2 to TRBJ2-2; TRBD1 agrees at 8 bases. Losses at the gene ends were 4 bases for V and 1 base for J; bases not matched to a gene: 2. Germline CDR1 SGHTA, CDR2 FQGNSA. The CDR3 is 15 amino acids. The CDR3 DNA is TGTGCCAGCAGCTCCGGACAGGGGAACACCGGGGAGCTGTTTTTT. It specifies CASSSGQGNTGELFF.

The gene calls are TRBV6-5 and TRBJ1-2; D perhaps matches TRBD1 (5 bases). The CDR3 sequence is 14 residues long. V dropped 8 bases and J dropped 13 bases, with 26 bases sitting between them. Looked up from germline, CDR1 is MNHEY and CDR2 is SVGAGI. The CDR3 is CASAPFSPGGIPTF. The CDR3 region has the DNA TGTGCCAGCGCCCCATTCTCACCTGGGGGGATTCCCACCTTC.

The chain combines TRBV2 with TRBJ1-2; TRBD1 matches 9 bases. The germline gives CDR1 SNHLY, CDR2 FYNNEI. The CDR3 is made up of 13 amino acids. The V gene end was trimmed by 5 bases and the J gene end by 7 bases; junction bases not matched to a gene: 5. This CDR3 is CASSKQGAGGYTF. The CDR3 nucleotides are TGTGCCAGCAGTAAACAGGGGGCGGGTGGCTACACCTTC.

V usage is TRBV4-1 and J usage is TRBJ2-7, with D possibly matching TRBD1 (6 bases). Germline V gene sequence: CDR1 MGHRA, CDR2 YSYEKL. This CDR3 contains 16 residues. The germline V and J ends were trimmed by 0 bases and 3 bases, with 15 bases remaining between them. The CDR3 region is CASSQDWAQGGYEQYF. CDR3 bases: TGCGCCAGCAGCCAAGATTGGGCACAGGGTGGCTACGAGCAGTACTTC.

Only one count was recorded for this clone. The CDR3 is CASSLAGQGLFF. CDR3 nucleotide sequence: TGTGCCAGCAGTTTAGCGGGACAGGGACTGTTTTTT. This chain links TRBV12-3 or TRBV12-4 with TRBJ1-4, with 9 bases lining up with TRBD1. The CDR3 consists of 12 residues. V shed 0 bases and J 13 bases; nucleotides not matched to a gene: 0.

The CDR3 DNA follows: TGTGCCAGTAGTATAGCAGGGTTGGCTGAAGCTTTCTTT. It is translated as CASSIAGLAEAFF. This chain uses TRBV19 with TRBJ1-1, with D perhaps matching TRBD1 (5 bases). There are 13 residues in the CDR3. The V end was cut by 1 base, the J end by 6 bases, with 9 bases between. Per germline, CDR1 LNHDA and CDR2 SQIVND (reference sequence).

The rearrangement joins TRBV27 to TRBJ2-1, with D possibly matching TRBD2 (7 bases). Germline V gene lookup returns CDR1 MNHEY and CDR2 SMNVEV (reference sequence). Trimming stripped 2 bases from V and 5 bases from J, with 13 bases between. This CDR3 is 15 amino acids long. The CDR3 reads CASSLEWGGHNEQFF. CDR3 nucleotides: TGTGCCAGCAGTTTAGAGTGGGGGGGCCACAATGAGCAGTTCTTC.

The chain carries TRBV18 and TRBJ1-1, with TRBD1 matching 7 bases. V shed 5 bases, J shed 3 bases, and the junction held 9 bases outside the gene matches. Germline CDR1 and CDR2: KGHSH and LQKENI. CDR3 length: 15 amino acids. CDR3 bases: TGTGCCAGCTCAAAGGACAGGTCGGGGGACACTGAAGCTTTCTTT. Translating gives CASSKDRSGDTEAFF.

The CDR3 loop reads CASSLPLGQKRGYEQYF. CDR3 sequence (DNA): TGTGCCAGCAGCTTACCCCTGGGACAGAAAAGGGGGTACGAGCAGTACTTC. V is TRBV7-9 and J is TRBJ2-7, with 7 bases aligning to TRBD1. The CDR3 consists of 17 residues. V lost 2 bases, J lost 4 bases, and 14 bases stayed unmatched. Per the germline V gene, CDR1 is SEHNR and CDR2 is FQNEAQ (reference sequence).

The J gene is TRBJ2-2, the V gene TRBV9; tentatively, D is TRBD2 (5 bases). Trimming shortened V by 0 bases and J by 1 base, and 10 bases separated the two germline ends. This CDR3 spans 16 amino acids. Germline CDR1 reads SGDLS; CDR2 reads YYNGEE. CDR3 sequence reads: CASSVGPGLNTGELFF. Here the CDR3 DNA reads TGTGCCAGCAGCGTAGGTCCAGGACTGAACACCGGGGAGCTGTTTTTT.

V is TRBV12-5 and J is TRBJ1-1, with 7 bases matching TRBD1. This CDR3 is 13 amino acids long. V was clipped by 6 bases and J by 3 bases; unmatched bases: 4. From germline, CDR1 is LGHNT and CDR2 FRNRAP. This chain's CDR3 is CASGRDSYTEAFF. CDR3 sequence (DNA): TGTGCTAGTGGGAGGGACAGCTACACTGAAGCTTTCTTT.

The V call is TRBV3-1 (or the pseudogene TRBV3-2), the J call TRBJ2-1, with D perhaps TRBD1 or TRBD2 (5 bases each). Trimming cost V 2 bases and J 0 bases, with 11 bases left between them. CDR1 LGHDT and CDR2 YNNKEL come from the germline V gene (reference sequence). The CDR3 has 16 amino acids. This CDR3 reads CASSQTGAPSYNEQFF. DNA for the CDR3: TGTGCCAGCAGCCAAACCGGGGCTCCCTCCTACAATGAGCAGTTCTTC.

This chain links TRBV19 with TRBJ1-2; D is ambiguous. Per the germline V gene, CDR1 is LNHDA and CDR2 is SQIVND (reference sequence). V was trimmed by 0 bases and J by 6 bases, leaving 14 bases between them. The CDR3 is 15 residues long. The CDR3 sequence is CASSIELFRVDGYTF. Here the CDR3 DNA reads TGTGCCAGTAGTATAGAGCTCTTTCGGGTGGATGGCTACACCTTC.

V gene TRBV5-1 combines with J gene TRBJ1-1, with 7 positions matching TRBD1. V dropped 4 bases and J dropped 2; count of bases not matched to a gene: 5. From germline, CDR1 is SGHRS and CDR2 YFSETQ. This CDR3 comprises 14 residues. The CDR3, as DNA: TGCGCCAGCAGCACCGGGACAGCCAACACTGAAGCTTTCTTT. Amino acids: CASSTGTANTEAFF.

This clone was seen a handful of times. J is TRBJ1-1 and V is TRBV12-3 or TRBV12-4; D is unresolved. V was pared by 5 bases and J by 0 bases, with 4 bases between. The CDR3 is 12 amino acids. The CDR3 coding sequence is TGTGCCAGCAGTAAATTGAACACTGAAGCTTTCTTT. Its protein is CASSKLNTEAFF.

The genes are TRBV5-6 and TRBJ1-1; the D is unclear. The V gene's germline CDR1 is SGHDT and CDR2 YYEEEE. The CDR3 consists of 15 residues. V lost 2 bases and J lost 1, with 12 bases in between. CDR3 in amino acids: CASSFSMPRNTEAFF. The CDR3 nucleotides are TGTGCCAGCAGCTTCAGTATGCCAAGGAACACTGAAGCTTTCTTT. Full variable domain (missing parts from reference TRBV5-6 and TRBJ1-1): DAGVTQSPTHLIKTRGQQVTLRCSPKSGHDTVSWYQQALGQGPQFIFQYYEEEERQRGNFPDRFSGHQFPNYSSELNVNALLLGDSALYLCASSFSMPRNTEAFFGQGTRLTVV.

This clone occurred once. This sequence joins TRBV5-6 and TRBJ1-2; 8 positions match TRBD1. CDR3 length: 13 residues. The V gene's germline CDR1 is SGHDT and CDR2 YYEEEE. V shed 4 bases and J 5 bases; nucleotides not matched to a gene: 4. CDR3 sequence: CASSEGQVYGYTF. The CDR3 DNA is TGTGCCAGCAGCGAGGGACAGGTATATGGCTACACCTTC.

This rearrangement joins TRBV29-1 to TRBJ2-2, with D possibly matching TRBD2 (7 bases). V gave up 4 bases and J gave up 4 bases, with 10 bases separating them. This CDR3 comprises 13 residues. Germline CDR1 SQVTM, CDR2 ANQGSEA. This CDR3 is CSVVRGATGELFF. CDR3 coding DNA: TGCAGCGTTGTTCGGGGGGCCACCGGGGAGCTGTTTTTT.

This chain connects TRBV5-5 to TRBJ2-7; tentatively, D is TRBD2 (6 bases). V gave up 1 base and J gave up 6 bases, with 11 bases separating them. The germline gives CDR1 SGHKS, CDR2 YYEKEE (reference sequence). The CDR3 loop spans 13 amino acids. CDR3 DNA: TGTGCCAGCAGCTTGCCTCGGGGGACCGAGCAGTACTTC. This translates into CASSLPRGTEQYF.

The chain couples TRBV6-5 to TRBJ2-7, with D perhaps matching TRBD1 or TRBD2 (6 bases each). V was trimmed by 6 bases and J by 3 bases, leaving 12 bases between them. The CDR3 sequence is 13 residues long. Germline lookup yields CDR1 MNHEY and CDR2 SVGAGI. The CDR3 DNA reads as TGTGCCAGCAGCCCCAGGGGAGGCTACGAGCAGTACTTC. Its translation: CASSPRGGYEQYF.

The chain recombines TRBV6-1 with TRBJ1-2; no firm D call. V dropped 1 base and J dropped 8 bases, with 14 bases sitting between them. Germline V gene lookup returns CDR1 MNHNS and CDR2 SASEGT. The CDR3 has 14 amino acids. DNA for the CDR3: TGTGCCAGCAGTGAAGGGTGGGGATCAGGCGGCTACACCTTC. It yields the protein CASSEGWGSGGYTF.

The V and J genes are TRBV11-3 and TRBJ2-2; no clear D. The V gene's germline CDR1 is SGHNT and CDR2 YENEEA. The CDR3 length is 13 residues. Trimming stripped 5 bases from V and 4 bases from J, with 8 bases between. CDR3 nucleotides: TGTGCCAGCAGCCCGTTAGCCACCGGGGAGCTGTTTTTT. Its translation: CASSPLATGELFF.

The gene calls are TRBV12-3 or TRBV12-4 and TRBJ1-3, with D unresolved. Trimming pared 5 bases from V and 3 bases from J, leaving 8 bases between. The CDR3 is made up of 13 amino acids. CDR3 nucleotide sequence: TGTGCCAGCAGTAGAATTTTTGGAAACACCATATATTTT. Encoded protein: CASSRIFGNTIYF.

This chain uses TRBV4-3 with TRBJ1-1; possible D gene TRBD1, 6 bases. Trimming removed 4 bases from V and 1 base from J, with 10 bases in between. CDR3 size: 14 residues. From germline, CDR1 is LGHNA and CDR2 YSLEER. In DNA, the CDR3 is TGCGCCAGCAGCCTAAGGACAGCGAACACTGAAGCTTTCTTT. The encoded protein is CASSLRTANTEAFF.

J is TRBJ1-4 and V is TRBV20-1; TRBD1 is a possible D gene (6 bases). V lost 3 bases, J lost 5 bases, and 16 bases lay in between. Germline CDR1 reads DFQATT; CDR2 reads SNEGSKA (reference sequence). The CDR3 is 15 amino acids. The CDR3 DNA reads TGCAGTGCTAGTCAGGCAGGGGTCTGGAATGAAAAACTGTTTTTT. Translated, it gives CSASQAGVWNEKLFF.

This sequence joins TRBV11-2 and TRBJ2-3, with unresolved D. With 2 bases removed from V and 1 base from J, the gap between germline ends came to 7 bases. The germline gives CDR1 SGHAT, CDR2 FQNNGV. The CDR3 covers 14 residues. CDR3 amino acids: CASSLSPGTDTQYF. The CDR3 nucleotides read TGTGCCAGCAGCTTATCACCCGGCACAGATACGCAGTATTTT.

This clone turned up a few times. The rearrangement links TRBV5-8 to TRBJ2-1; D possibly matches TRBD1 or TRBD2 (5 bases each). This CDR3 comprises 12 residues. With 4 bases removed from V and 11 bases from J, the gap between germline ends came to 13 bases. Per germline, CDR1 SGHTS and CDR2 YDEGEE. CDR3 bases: TGTGCCAGCAGCAGCCAACCGGGACAGCAGTTCTTC. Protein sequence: CASSSQPGQQFF. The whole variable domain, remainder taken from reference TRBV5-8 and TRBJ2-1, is EAGVTQSPTHLIKTRGQQATLRCSPISGHTSVYWYQQALGLGLQFLLWYDEGEERNRGNFPPRFSGRQFPNYSSELNVNALELEDSALYLCASSSQPGQQFFGPGTRLTVL.

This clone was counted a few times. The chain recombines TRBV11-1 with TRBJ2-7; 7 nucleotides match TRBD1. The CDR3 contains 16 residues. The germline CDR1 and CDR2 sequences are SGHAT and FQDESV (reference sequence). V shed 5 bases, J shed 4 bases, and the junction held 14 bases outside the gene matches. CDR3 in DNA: TGTGCCAGCAGCCCCGTCCGGACAGGACGGGTTTACGAGCAGTACTTC. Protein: CASSPVRTGRVYEQYF.

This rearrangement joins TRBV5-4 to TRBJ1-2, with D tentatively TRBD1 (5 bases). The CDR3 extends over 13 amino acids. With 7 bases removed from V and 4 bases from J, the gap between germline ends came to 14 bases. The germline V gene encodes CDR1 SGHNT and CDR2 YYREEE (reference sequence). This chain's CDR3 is CASSGPGGYGYTF. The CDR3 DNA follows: TGTGCCAGCTCAGGGCCAGGTGGCTATGGCTACACCTTC.

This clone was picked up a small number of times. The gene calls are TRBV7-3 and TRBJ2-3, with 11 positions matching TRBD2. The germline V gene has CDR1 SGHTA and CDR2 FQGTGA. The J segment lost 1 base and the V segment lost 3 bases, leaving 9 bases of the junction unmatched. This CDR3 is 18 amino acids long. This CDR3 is CASSFSGGAFSGTDTQYF. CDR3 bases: TGTGCCAGCAGCTTTAGCGGGGGGGCCTTTTCGGGCACAGATACGCAGTATTTT.